Each of the 23 T cell receptor beta chains below was sequenced from the same sample in a study of T cells in tumors after PD-1 blockade. Generated by immunoSEQ multiplex PCR, the TCRdb table keeps only in-frame clones and is missing some. The data hold over 30,000 clones, with around 80% observed a single time. This specimen was PBMCs, taken before anti-PD-1 treatment. The receptor set was obtained from a human donor with basal cell carcinoma.

This clone was observed a few times. The chain uses TRBV10-3 and TRBJ2-2, with D unresolved. CDR1 and CDR2 from the germline V gene are ENHRY and SYGVKD. V lost 6 bases and J 4 bases, leaving 9 bases between the germline ends. The CDR3 length is 13 residues. The CDR3 protein is CAIRATLTGELFF. The CDR3 nucleotides are TGTGCCATCAGGGCGACACTCACCGGGGAGCTGTTTTTT.

The genes are TRBV4-1 and TRBJ2-5, with TRBD2 matching over 11 bases. This CDR3 is built from 18 residues. The germline CDR1 and CDR2 sequences are MGHRA and YSYEKL. Unmatched junction bases numbered 12, after V lost 2 bases and J lost 4 bases. CDR3 sequence: CASSQRGLADPKGETQYF. The CDR3 DNA reads as TGCGCCAGCAGCCAACGGGGACTAGCGGACCCCAAGGGAGAGACCCAGTACTTC.

The gene calls are TRBV7-2 and TRBJ1-1; 7 bases line up with TRBD1. V dropped 5 bases and J dropped 0; count of bases not matched to a gene: 3. Germline-derived CDR1 and CDR2 are SGHTA and FQGNSA. This CDR3 region has 14 residues. CDR3 loop: CASSATGMNTEAFF. CDR3 nucleotides: TGTGCCAGCAGCGCGACAGGGATGAACACTGAAGCTTTCTTT.

The DNA of the CDR3 is TGTGCCAGCAGCTCAAGACAGGGGGAGAGCTCTGGGGCCAACGTCCTGACTTTC. Translation gives CASSSRQGESSGANVLTF. The chain has TRBV7-3 and TRBJ2-6, with 9 positions matching TRBD1. The V and J ends lost 4 bases and 0 bases, in that order; junction bases with no gene match: 7. Germline CDR1 and CDR2: SGHTA and FQGTGA. This CDR3 contains 18 residues.

This clone is labeled large. The V and J genes are TRBV5-8 and TRBJ2-7; D may be TRBD1 (5 bases). The germline V and J ends were trimmed by 0 bases and 0 bases, with 19 bases remaining between them. CDR3 length: 18 amino acids. Germline assignment: CDR1 SGHTS and CDR2 YDEGEE. CDR3 sequence reads: CASSLVQGISHNSYEQYF. The CDR3 bases are TGTGCCAGCAGCTTGGTCCAGGGCATTTCTCATAACTCCTACGAGCAGTACTTC.

The V gene is TRBV6-4, the J gene TRBJ2-1; the match to TRBD2 covers 10 bases. CDR3 length: 14 residues. Losses at the gene ends were 8 bases for V and 7 bases for J; bases not matched to a gene: 8. From germline, CDR1 is MRHNA and CDR2 SNTAGT. This chain's CDR3 is CASLSGLATNEQFF. CDR3 in DNA: TGTGCCAGCCTCTCGGGACTAGCGACGAATGAGCAGTTCTTC.

The chain joins TRBV10-1 to TRBJ1-1; D remains unclear. The CDR3 spans 15 residues. The germline CDR1 and CDR2 sequences are WNHNN and SYGVQD (reference sequence). V was pared by 3 bases and J by 2 bases, with 13 bases between. CDR3 in DNA: TGCGCCAGCAGTGACCACTCGGGGTTTAACACTGAAGCTTTCTTT. It encodes CASSDHSGFNTEAFF.

V gene TRBV4-3 combines with J gene TRBJ2-3; 7 bases agree with TRBD2. The V gene's germline CDR1 is LGHNA and CDR2 YSLEER. The V and J ends lost 0 bases and 3 bases, in that order; junction bases with no gene match: 12. The CDR3 runs 18 residues. CDR3 nucleotide sequence: TGCGCCAGCAGCCAAGATCTCCTGTCCAGCGGGGAGACAGATACGCAGTATTTT. As protein: CASSQDLLSSGETDTQYF.

The chain links TRBV19 to TRBJ2-5; TRBD2 matches at 7 bases. Germline CDR1 is LNHDA and CDR2 is SQIVND (reference sequence). The CDR3 has 14 amino acids. Trimming cost V 7 bases and J 3 bases; bases outside gene matches: 8. CDR3 DNA: TGTGCCAGTACCACCGGGACTAAGAAAGAGACCCAGTACTTC. Its protein is CASTTGTKKETQYF.

V gene TRBV6-6 combines with J gene TRBJ2-2; D unclear. Trimming stripped 2 bases from V and 6 bases from J, with 7 bases between. Germline CDR1 is MNHNY and CDR2 is SVGAGI (reference sequence). This CDR3 is built from 13 residues. CDR3 DNA: TGTGCCAGCAGTTACGGAGCCCCCGGGGAGCTGTTTTTT. It translates to CASSYGAPGELFF.

Written as DNA, the CDR3 is TGTGCCAGCAGTGACAGGGCCAATACGCAGTATTTT. As protein: CASSDRANTQYF. The chain joins TRBV6-1 to TRBJ2-3; D possibly corresponds to TRBD1 (5 bases). There are 12 residues in the CDR3. Germline CDR1 MNHNS, CDR2 SASEGT. V lost 3 bases and J 7 bases, leaving 8 bases between the germline ends.

The chain is built from TRBV11-3 and TRBJ2-1; weak D call: TRBD2 (6 bases). Germline V gene data show CDR1 as SGHNT and CDR2 as YENEEA. With 3 bases removed from V and 4 bases from J, the gap between germline ends came to 13 bases. The CDR3 has 15 residues. This chain's CDR3 is CASSLRASAYNEQFF. The DNA of the CDR3 is TGTGCCAGCAGCTTGAGGGCTAGCGCGTACAATGAGCAGTTCTTC.

The chain combines TRBV24-1 with TRBJ2-2; TRBD2 is a possible D gene (5 bases). The CDR3 has 15 residues. V was clipped by 7 bases and J by 2 bases, with 13 bases between them. CDR1 and CDR2 from the germline V gene are KGHDR and SFDVKD. The CDR3 loop reads CATRSRAGNTGELFF. The CDR3 DNA reads TGTGCCACCAGGTCTAGGGCGGGCAACACCGGGGAGCTGTTTTTT.

CDR3 bases: TGTGCCAGCAGTGAAAATTTCTCTGGAAACACCATATATTTT. Amino acids: CASSENFSGNTIYF. The V gene is TRBV2, the J gene TRBJ1-3, with no clear D. V lost 2 bases to trimming and J lost 0 bases, with 5 bases between them. CDR3 length: 14 residues. The germline V gene has CDR1 SNHLY and CDR2 FYNNEI.

The V and J genes are TRBV7-3 and TRBJ2-2; no definite D call. Between the trimmed V and J ends, which lost 2 bases and 5 bases, there was a span of 6 bases. The CDR3 is 13 amino acids. Germline V gene lookup returns CDR1 SGHTA and CDR2 FQGTGA. In DNA, the CDR3 is TGTGCCAGCAGCTTAGGAAAGACCGGGGAGCTGTTTTTT. Amino acid sequence: CASSLGKTGELFF.

V gene TRBV4-3 combines with J gene TRBJ2-3; 9 bases are shared with TRBD1. The CDR3 length is 17 residues. CDR1 is LGHNA, CDR2 YSLEER, per germline. With 5 bases clipped from V and 2 bases from J, the junction kept 11 bases outside the gene matches. The CDR3 nucleotides read TGCGCCAGCAGCAAGGGCCCGGGACAGGGAACCACAGATACGCAGTATTTT. Protein: CASSKGPGQGTTDTQYF.

On this clone: A read error may explain this, as a much larger clone is one base away. Other DNA sequences in this specimen translate into the identical CDR3. The chain combines TRBV5-1 with TRBJ2-1, with D uncertain. This CDR3 contains 12 residues. V was shortened by 5 bases and J by 6 bases, with 9 bases between the two germline ends. Germline values: CDR1 SGHRS, CDR2 YFSETQ. This CDR3 is CASSTDFNEQFF. The CDR3 DNA reads as TGCGCCAGCAGTACCGACTTCAATGAGCAGTTCTTC.

The chain is built from TRBV28 and TRBJ1-2, with TRBD1 identical over 10 bases. The CDR3 is made up of 13 amino acids. Germline loops: CDR1 MDHEN, CDR2 SYDVKM. The V segment lost 2 bases and the J segment 8 bases; nucleotides outside the gene matches: 2. The CDR3 DNA follows: TGTGCCAGCAGTTTAGACAGGGGGCTCGGCTACACCTTC. Translation: CASSLDRGLGYTF.

This clone has more than one count but fewer than ten. This chain joins TRBV9 and TRBJ1-1, with D unclear. CDR1 is SGDLS, CDR2 YYNGEE, per germline. The CDR3 loop spans 15 amino acids. V was shortened by 0 bases and J by 5 bases, with 14 bases between the two germline ends. In nucleotides, the CDR3 is TGTGCCAGCAGCGTAGATCCTACGGTGGGGACTGAAGCTTTCTTT. Protein: CASSVDPTVGTEAFF.

About this clone itself: The DNA is omitted, as the CDR3 cannot be located on it reliably, and the CDR3 follows TCRdb's listing. The J gene is TRBJ2-3, the V gene TRBV21-1. TRBV21-1 is shown as a pseudogene. The CDR3 is 14 amino acids long, termini counted. CDR3 sequence: CASTVGGGTDTQYF.

Only one count was recorded for this clone. The chain has TRBV7-8 and TRBJ2-7; a weak D match, TRBD2 (5 bases). Trimming stripped 3 bases from V and 2 bases from J, with 11 bases between. The length of the CDR3 is 14 residues. In germline, CDR1 is SGHVS, CDR2 FQNEAQ. The CDR3 DNA is TGTGCCAGCAGCTTCATGGAGGCTACCTACGAGCAGTACTTC. As protein: CASSFMEATYEQYF.

This clone came up once. The chain recombines TRBV19 with TRBJ2-5, with D possibly matching TRBD1 (7 bases). There are 14 residues in the CDR3. Trimming removed 5 bases from V and 1 base from J, with 11 bases in between. CDR1 LNHDA and CDR2 SQIVND come from the germline V gene (reference sequence). CDR3 residues: CASSQGGVQETQYF. In nucleotides, the CDR3 is TGTGCCAGTAGTCAGGGGGGCGTCCAAGAGACCCAGTACTTC.

The chain has TRBV12-5 and TRBJ2-7; the D gene is possibly TRBD1 (6 bases). V was pared by 5 bases and J by 0 bases, with 14 bases between. Germline values: CDR1 LGHNT, CDR2 FRNRAP. This CDR3 comprises 15 residues. In nucleotides, the CDR3 is TGTGCTAGTGGTCCCCGACAGGCCGGCTCCTACGAGCAGTACTTC. Translated, it gives CASGPRQAGSYEQYF.